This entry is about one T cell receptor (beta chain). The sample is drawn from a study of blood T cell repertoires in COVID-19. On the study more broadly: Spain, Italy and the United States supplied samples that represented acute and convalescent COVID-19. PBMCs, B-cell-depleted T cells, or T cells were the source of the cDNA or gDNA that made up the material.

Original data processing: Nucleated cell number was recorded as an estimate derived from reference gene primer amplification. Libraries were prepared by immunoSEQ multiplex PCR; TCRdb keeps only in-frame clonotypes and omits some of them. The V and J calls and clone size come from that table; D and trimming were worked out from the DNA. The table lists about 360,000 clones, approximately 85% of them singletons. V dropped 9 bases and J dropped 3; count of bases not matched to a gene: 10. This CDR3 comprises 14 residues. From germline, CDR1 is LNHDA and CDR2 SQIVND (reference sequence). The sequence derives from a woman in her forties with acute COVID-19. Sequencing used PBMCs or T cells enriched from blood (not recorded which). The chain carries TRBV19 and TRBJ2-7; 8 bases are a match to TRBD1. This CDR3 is CARRGQGPFYEQYF. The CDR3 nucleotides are TGTGCCAGAAGAGGACAGGGCCCATTCTACGAGCAGTACTTC.